Sequencing of this T cell receptor (beta chain) was carried out in a study of T-cell reconstitution after alpha-beta-depleted transplantation in children. Study-wide results and limits: Some patients' high day-60 TCRbeta diversity was attributed to recipient cells surviving conditioning. By about two months after transplant, alpha-beta T cells reportedly arose from several hundred graft clones that had expanded. At one year after transplant, newly produced T cells mostly accounted for T-cell counts and diversity.

In this sample, this clonotype turned up a few times. The target antigen is unknown. Germline V lookup: CDR1 DFQATT, CDR2 SNEGSKA (reference sequence). V was pared by 3 bases and J by 3 bases, with 8 bases between. The CDR3 consists of 12 residues. Molecular barcoding with unique molecular identifiers was used for the TCRbeta library. TCRdb itself ran the PCR reads through MiXCR, one entry per CDR3 protein. The sample includes about 870,000 distinct CDR3 sequences, 16% of them seen just once. V is TRBV20-1 and J is TRBJ1-1; D ambiguous. The receptor was isolated from a male patient aged 10 to 17 who had a stem cell transplant for acute lymphoblastic leukemia, so the T cells may come from the graft donor. This specimen was PBMCs, mostly from graft donor cells, taken 360 days after TCRalphabeta/CD19-depleted stem cell transplant. CDR3 sequence (DNA): TGCAGTGCTAGCCGGGTTGACACTGAAGCTTTCTTT. Residues: CSASRVDTEAFF.